This T cell receptor (beta chain) was obtained from a study of neurological immune-mediated disorders. CDR3 length equals 12 residues. Germline CDR1 reads MNHEY; CDR2 reads SVGEGT. V lost 8 bases and J 10 bases, leaving 16 bases between the germline ends. The unsorted libraries were produced from 2 million PBMCs held at -80 C. This clonotype was found a few times. Its cognate antigen is unknown. The study's findings and limits: In HTLV-1-associated myelopathy, TCR clonal expansion was greatest, and in multiple sclerosis it was least, below healthy controls. The absence of any CDR3 amino acid sequence shared by expanded clones across subjects suggests that repertoires were private in all groups.

The cDNA was produced through 5'RACE with 10-nucleotide random UMIs. TCRdb analysed the 5' RACE reads with MiXCR anew, one entry per CDR3 protein. The sample has nearly 30,000 distinct CDR3 sequences, 9.5% to 13% seen once. The specimen was PBMCs. The sequence was obtained from a woman aged 55-70 years in good health. The chain employs TRBV6-2 or TRBV6-3 and TRBJ2-3, with D possibly being TRBD1 (6 bases). CDR3 nucleotides: TGTGCCAGCGCAAACCAGGGGATTTCGCAGTATTTT. Its translation: CASANQGISQYF.